The sequence of this T cell receptor (beta chain) was determined in a study of shared clonotypes between healthy human individuals. This CDR3 is 14 amino acids long. V was pared by 1 base and J by 3 bases, with 10 bases between. Germline-derived CDR1 and CDR2 are SGHTS and YDEGEE. Investigators divided CD4+ cells into CD45RA+ naive and CD45RA-negative memory subsets. DNA at around 210 ng, roughly 30,000 T cell genomes, went into sorted-subset replicate PCRs. Here immunoSEQ multiplex PCR was the method, and the copy in TCRdb shows in-frame clones only, minus some. The table has roughly 2.2 million clones, under 95% seen once.

The receptor's source is a man aged 18 to 35 in good health. Some clones in this sample may be carry-over from other donors' samples. Sequenced material: naive CD4+ T cells from PBMCs. Subset specified: CD45RA+ positively selected. The chain is built from TRBV5-8 and TRBJ1-1; TRBD1 might be the D (5 bases). This CDR3 is CASSLSGSDTEAFF. The CDR3 region has the DNA TGTGCCAGCAGCTTGTCAGGGAGTGACACTGAAGCTTTCTTT.